This T cell receptor (beta chain) emerged from a study of blood T cells in healthy people across ages. Study-level results: TCR beta diversity per million T cells fell roughly linearly with age. Because donor CMV status was unknown, expanded clonotype changes were possibly confounded.

In regard to this clonotype: The antigen is undetermined.

Through a sample-barcoded 5' primer and a J-beta primer mix, a second PCR was run for roughly 7 to 11 cycles. The authors tagged each cDNA molecule using a template-switch adaptor with 12 random nucleotides. Each CDR3 protein is one row after TCRdb ran MiXCR on the 5' RACE reads. The data show around 870,000 distinct CDR3 sequences, with 25% to 30% seen just once and 17% held by the top ten. V lost 4 bases, J lost 8 bases, and 12 bases stayed unmatched. The germline V gene has CDR1 SGHDT and CDR2 YYEEEE. CDR3 size: 16 residues. Staff drew about 10 milliliters of peripheral blood from each donor. The specimen sequenced was blood. The clonotype was recovered from a woman over 75 in good health. This chain joins TRBV5-6 and TRBJ2-4; 10 bases fit TRBD1. Here the CDR3 reads CASSRFGQGVGDIQYF. CDR3 sequence (DNA): TGTGCCAGCAGCCGCTTTGGACAGGGGGTTGGGGACATTCAGTACTTC. Full variable domain (missing parts from reference TRBV5-6 and TRBJ2-4): DAGVTQSPTHLIKTRGQQVTLRCSPKSGHDTVSWYQQALGQGPQFIFQYYEEEERQRGNFPDRFSGHQFPNYSSELNVNALLLGDSALYLCASSRFGQGVGDIQYFGAGTRLSVL.